The next 20 T cell receptor beta chains were all read from a single sample in a study of T cells expressing NK-cell markers (dated by TCRdb to the early 2020s). The library relied on 5' RACE. The instrument was an Illumina HiSeq 2000. The reads underwent TCRdb reprocessing, giving one record for each CDR3 protein sequence and no DNA. The sample's table covers about 160,000 distinct CDR3 sequences. The ten largest account for 20% to 25% of the sample. What was sequenced was blood T cells: a sorted CD56 or NKG2C T cell subset, CD4+ or CD8+ T cells, or bulk PBMC T cells (not recorded which). These TCRs come from a man aged 18-69 years in good health.

The chain carries TRBV24-1 and TRBJ2-2; with no DNA, the TCRdb D assignment of TRBD2 cannot be verified. The CDR3 sequence is 14 residues long. Germline CDR1 and CDR2: KGHDR and SFDVKD. The CDR3 region is CATSDPLNTGELFF.

The CDR3 sequence: CASSRRGDSYNEQFF. This sequence joins TRBV19 and TRBJ2-1. CDR3 size: 15 residues. Per germline, CDR1 LNHDA and CDR2 SQIVND (reference sequence). Supplemented by reference TRBV19 and TRBJ2-1, the full variable domain reads DGGITQSPKYLFRKEGQNVTLSCEQNLNHDAMYWYRQDPGQGLRLIYYSQIVNDFQKGDIAEGYSVSREKKESFPLTVTSAQKNPTAFYLCASSRRGDSYNEQFFGPGTRLTVL.

The chain employs TRBV20-1 and TRBJ1-1; TCRdb's D call of TRBD1 is untestable without DNA. The CDR3 contains 14 residues. Germline V gene lookup returns CDR1 DFQATT and CDR2 SNEGSKA (reference sequence). The CDR3 loop reads CSARDQWGRDEAFF.

J is TRBJ2-7 and V is TRBV6-5. CDR3 length: 15 amino acids. Germline CDR1 is MNHEY and CDR2 is SVGAGI. The CDR3 here is CASSSPERGTYEQYF.

The J gene is TRBJ1-5, the V gene TRBV29-1; there is no DNA to check the TCRdb D call of TRBD1. CDR3 size: 13 residues. In germline, CDR1 is SQVTM, CDR2 ANQGSEA. CDR3 in amino acids: CSVSAGDGQPQHF.

V and J are TRBV3-1 and TRBJ2-1; TCRdb calls TRBD1, which cannot be checked without DNA. The CDR3 runs 15 residues. Germline V gives CDR1 LGHDT, CDR2 YNNKEL (reference sequence). The CDR3 is CASSQGDRGRNEQFF.

The chain employs TRBV4-2 and TRBJ1-5. The CDR3 runs to 15 residues. Germline V gives CDR1 LGHNA, CDR2 YNFKEQ. The CDR3 spells CASSQEEGQNQPQHF.

This chain joins TRBV7-2 and TRBJ2-2. The CDR3 spans 15 residues. Germline CDR1 reads SGHTA; CDR2 reads FQGNSA. The CDR3 is CASSLAVSNTGELFF.

The chain employs TRBV28 and TRBJ2-1; absent DNA, TCRdb's TRBD1 call cannot be checked. The CDR3 runs to 15 residues. Germline V lookup: CDR1 MDHEN, CDR2 SYDVKM. This CDR3 reads CASSPEVGRNNEQFF.

The V and J genes are TRBV19 and TRBJ1-5; the D call from TCRdb, TRBD1, cannot be confirmed without DNA. Germline V gene data show CDR1 as LNHDA and CDR2 as SQIVND (reference sequence). The CDR3 loop spans 14 amino acids. CDR3 in amino acids: CASKMGQGNQPQHF. The variable domain in full, completed from reference TRBV19 and TRBJ1-5, reads DGGITQSPKYLFRKEGQNVTLSCEQNLNHDAMYWYRQDPGQGLRLIYYSQIVNDFQKGDIAEGYSVSREKKESFPLTVTSAQKNPTAFYLCASKMGQGNQPQHFGDGTRLSIL.

The rearrangement uses TRBV3-1 and TRBJ2-3; TCRdb gives TRBD1 as the D gene, but with no DNA this cannot be confirmed. The CDR3 length is 19 residues. Germline-derived CDR1 and CDR2 are LGHDT and YNNKEL (reference sequence). Here the CDR3 reads CASSQDSGFGGRSTDTQYF.

The rearrangement uses TRBV2 and TRBJ2-1; the D call from TCRdb, TRBD1, cannot be confirmed without DNA. CDR3 length equals 15 residues. Looked up from germline, CDR1 is SNHLY and CDR2 is FYNNEI. CDR3 region: CASSDNRVVRNEQFF.

This rearrangement joins TRBV3-1 to TRBJ2-5; the TCRdb D gene call, TRBD2, has no DNA to confirm it. Looked up from germline, CDR1 is LGHDT and CDR2 is YNNKEL (reference sequence). The CDR3 has 17 residues. CDR3: CASSQETLAGASGTQYF.

This chain links TRBV27 with TRBJ2-7; the D call of TRBD2 rests on TCRdb alone, since no DNA is present to check it. CDR1 is MNHEY and CDR2 is SMNVEV in the germline V gene (reference sequence). The CDR3 extends over 18 amino acids. The CDR3 protein is CASSPRGLAGIGSYEQYF.

The rearrangement joins TRBV5-1 to TRBJ2-3; TCRdb indicates TRBD2, and absent DNA this call remains unverified. The CDR3 extends over 16 amino acids. The germline V gene encodes CDR1 SGHRS and CDR2 YFSETQ. The CDR3 sequence: CASSLGSGGVPDTQYF. Based on the CDR3 plus reference TRBV5-1 and TRBJ2-3, the full variable domain is KAGVTQTPRYLIKTRGQQVTLSCSPISGHRSVSWYQQTPGQGLQFLFEYFSETQRNKGNFPGRFSGRQFSNSRSEMNVSTLELGDSALYLCASSLGSGGVPDTQYFGPGTRLTVL.

V gene TRBV9 combines with J gene TRBJ2-7; TCRdb returns TRBD2, unconfirmable since there is no DNA. CDR1 and CDR2 (germline): SGDLS, YYNGEE. This CDR3 spans 13 amino acids. CDR3 residues: CASSVVVPGEQYF.

The rearrangement uses TRBV5-1 and TRBJ1-2; absent DNA, TCRdb's TRBD1 call cannot be checked. The CDR3 totals 14 residues. Germline CDR1 SGHRS, CDR2 YFSETQ. The CDR3 loop is CASRLTGEYYGYTF.

This rearrangement joins TRBV20-1 to TRBJ2-3; TCRdb returns TRBD1, unconfirmable since there is no DNA. The length of the CDR3 is 16 residues. The germline V gene has CDR1 DFQATT and CDR2 SNEGSKA (reference sequence). This CDR3 is CSARMIGGGDTDTQYF.

The chain combines TRBV2 with TRBJ1-1. The CDR3 runs to 14 residues. Germline values: CDR1 SNHLY, CDR2 FYNNEI. This CDR3 is CASSAGGRGPEAFF. The full variable domain, rest sourced from reference TRBV2 and TRBJ1-1, is EPEVTQTPSHQVTQMGQEVILRCVPISNHLYFYWYRQILGQKVEFLVSFYNNEISEKSEIFDDQFSVERPDGSNFTLKIRSTKLEDSAMYFCASSAGGRGPEAFFGQGTRLTVV.

This chain uses TRBV9 with TRBJ1-2; TCRdb's D call, TRBD1, is unchecked because there is no DNA. CDR3 length: 12 residues. Per germline, CDR1 SGDLS and CDR2 YYNGEE. CDR3 residues: CASGGPNYGYTF.